The 14 T cell receptor beta chains below were found in one sample sequenced in a study of tumor and adjacent non-tumor tissue in lung cancer (dated by TCRdb to 2016 to 2019). RNA was isolated from bulk, unsorted tissue, and RNA quality was assessed with a NanoDrop ND-1000 and an Agilent 2100. Libraries were prepared through multiplex PCR. Sequencing was carried out with an Illumina HiSeq 2500. TCRbeta libraries were constructed through three rounds of nested PCR with primers (Table S4) according to protocols modified from ARM-PCR. TCRdb reprocessed the public reads (quality trimming at Q25 with fastp, clone calling with MiXCR) and kept in-frame beta chains. Here each entry gathers all rows of one CDR3 protein and keeps the most common genes and DNA. The sample table lists about 68,000 distinct CDR3 sequences, just under 60% of them with a count of one. 20% of the sample lies in the top ten. The sample taken for sequencing was lung tumor tissue. Receptors were obtained from a man between 50 and 59 years old with non-small cell lung cancer.

On this clonotype: The CDR3 carries no conserved terminal phenylalanine or tryptophan, so it likely arises from a read error. V is TRBV7-9 and J is TRBJ2-5; D gene ambiguous. Germline values: CDR1 SEHNR, CDR2 FQNEAQ (reference sequence). Trimming shortened V by 8 bases and J by 0 bases, and 19 bases separated the two germline ends. CDR3 size: 16 residues. The CDR3 DNA follows: TGTGCCAGCCAAGGGCCTGGATCGATGAACCAAGAGACCCAGTACATC. Residues: CASQGPGSMNQETQYI.

As regards this clonotype: The CDR3 end shows no conserved phenylalanine or tryptophan, and so a read error is likely. This CDR3 is CANSLRGVAGGRTGELFS. In DNA form, the CDR3 reads TGTGCCAACAGCCTCCGAGGGGTAGCGGGGGGGCGCACCGGGGAGCTGTTTTCT. The genes are TRBV11-2 and TRBJ2-2; TRBD2 agrees at 11 bases. The CDR3 contains 18 residues. Germline-derived CDR1 and CDR2 are SGHAT and FQNNGV.

A remark on this clonotype: This sequence may be a read error, since a much larger clone differs from it by one base. This rearrangement joins TRBV5-6 to TRBJ2-2, with TRBD2 identical over 13 bases. CDR3 size: 16 residues. J lost 3 bases, V lost 7 bases, and 6 bases had no gene match. Germline CDR1 and CDR2: SGHDT and YYEEEE. CDR3 region: CASCPGTSGDTGELFF. DNA for the CDR3: TGTGCCAGCTGCCCAGGGACTAGCGGGGACACCGGGGAGCTGTTTTTT.

With regard to this clonotype: Just one base apart from a much larger clone, this may be a read error. The V call is TRBV20-1, the J call TRBJ1-2; no clear D. Germline-derived CDR1 and CDR2 are DFQATT and SNEGSKA (reference sequence). This CDR3 has 14 amino acids. V shed 1 base and J shed 4 bases, with 13 bases lying between them. The CDR3 DNA reads as TGCAGTGCTAGAGTAACGGGAGCTATCTATGGCTACACCTTC. Amino acids: CSARVTGAIYGYTF.

V gene TRBV11-3 combines with J gene TRBJ2-1; perhaps D is TRBD1 or TRBD2 (7 bases each). Trimming stripped 4 bases from V and 0 bases from J, with 10 bases between. In germline, CDR1 is SGHNT, CDR2 YENEEA. There are 15 residues in the CDR3. This CDR3 reads CASSSGGDSYNEQFF. As DNA, the CDR3 is TGTGCCAGCAGCTCAGGGGGGGACTCCTACAATGAGCAGTTCTTC.

To note about this clonotype: The junction does not match germline at one end; this may be a read error. This chain joins TRBV12-3 or TRBV12-4 and TRBJ2-1; 9 nucleotides line up with TRBD2. The CDR3 loop spans 14 amino acids. The CDR3 region is CASSCGRGYNEQLF. Written as DNA, the CDR3 is TGTGCCAGCAGTTGCGGGAGGGGGTACAATGAGCAGTTATTC.

The rearrangement uses TRBV6-5 and TRBJ2-1; 10 nucleotides line up with TRBD2. This CDR3 comprises 16 residues. Germline CDR1 reads MNHEY; CDR2 reads SVGAGI. Trimming removed 6 bases from V and 4 bases from J; junction bases left unmatched: 9. CDR3 sequence (DNA): TGTGCCAGCAGCCGTCTAACTAGCGGGGCTTACAATGAGCAGTTCTTC. Amino acid sequence: CASSRLTSGAYNEQFF.

The CDR3 sequence: CASQERGKQFF. The CDR3, as DNA: TGTGCCAGCCAGGAGAGGGGAAAACAGTTCTTC. The V and J genes are TRBV11-2 and TRBJ2-1; the D call may be TRBD1 or TRBD2 (5 bases each). Per germline, CDR1 SGHAT and CDR2 FQNNGV. The CDR3 contains 11 residues. V was clipped by 8 bases and J by 13 bases, with 15 bases between them.

The chain uses TRBV29-1 and TRBJ2-1, with D perhaps matching TRBD2 (5 bases). The CDR3 covers 14 residues. V lost 3 bases to trimming and J lost 2 bases, with 11 bases between them. Germline V gene sequence: CDR1 SQVTM, CDR2 ANQGSEA. The chain's CDR3 is CSVDERHAYNEQFF. The CDR3 bases are TGCAGCGTTGACGAGCGGCATGCCTACAATGAGCAGTTCTTC.

This sequence joins TRBV11-2 and TRBJ2-1, with D maybe TRBD1 (5 bases). Germline lookup yields CDR1 SGHAT and CDR2 FQNNGV. The CDR3 contains 15 residues. V lost 5 bases, J lost 12 bases, and 23 bases lay in between. CDR3 DNA sequence: TGTGCCAGCAGCCCTTCTGGATGGGGCGGTTATGGGCAGTTCTTC. Translation: CASSPSGWGGYGQFF.

About this clonotype itself: A much larger clone lies one base from this, so it may be a read error. The CDR3 DNA reads as TGTGCCAGCAGCTTAGGGCTGGGGGGTGGGTCCACGAGCACTGAAGCTTTCTTT. This gives the protein CASSLGLGGGSTSTEAFF. The chain employs TRBV7-9 and TRBJ1-1, with D perhaps TRBD1 (5 bases). The CDR3 spans 18 residues. CDR1 is SEHNR, CDR2 FQNEAQ, per germline (reference sequence). Trimming stripped 1 base from V and 4 bases from J, with 22 bases between.

Turning to this clonotype: It may be a read error: a sequence one base away is much more abundant. The chain combines TRBV6-2 or TRBV6-3 with TRBJ2-7; the D is unclear. The CDR3 loop spans 12 amino acids. Per the germline V gene, CDR1 is MNHEY and CDR2 is SVGEGT. As DNA, the CDR3 is TGTGCCCAGCCCTCGCAGTGTGGCGAGCAGTGCTTC. It yields the protein CAQPSQCGEQCF.

This chain uses TRBV28 with TRBJ1-4, with 9 bases that match TRBD1. The CDR3 is 16 amino acids. CDR1 is MDHEN and CDR2 is SYDVKM in the germline V gene. Trimming at V came to 6 bases and at J to 8 bases, leaving 13 bases not matched to a gene. As DNA, the CDR3 is TGTGCCAGCAGAAACCCCAACAGGGGGCGAGGAGAAAAACTGTTTTTT. It specifies CASRNPNRGRGEKLFF.

By frequency in the sample, this clonotype is medium-sized (0.01 to 0.1%). The chain uses TRBV29-1 and TRBJ2-2; D could derive from TRBD1 or TRBD2 (5 bases each). Per the germline V gene, CDR1 is SQVTM and CDR2 is ANQGSEA. V gave up 6 bases and J gave up 3 bases, with 11 bases separating them. CDR3 length: 13 residues. The CDR3 sequence: CSVSGTHTGELFF. CDR3 nucleotides: TGCAGCGTCTCCGGGACCCACACCGGGGAGCTGTTTTTT.